These 8 T cell receptor beta chains came from one sample sequenced in a study of shared clonotypes between healthy human individuals. Repertoires were generated with immunoSEQ multiplex PCR, while TCRdb's copy carries only in-frame clones and drops some. Of a few million clones listed, approximately 96% are singletons. The sequenced sample was naive CD4+ T cells sorted from blood. Sample subset: CD45RA+ positively selected. The receptor source for this set is a young man in good health.

The J gene is TRBJ2-7, the V gene TRBV27; 7 bases agree with TRBD1. The V segment lost 2 bases and the J segment 4 bases; nucleotides outside the gene matches: 5. Germline values: CDR1 MNHEY, CDR2 SMNVEV (reference sequence). The length of the CDR3 is 14 residues. CDR3 protein: CASSLGDRPYEQYF. DNA of the CDR3: TGTGCCAGCAGTTTAGGGGACAGACCGTACGAGCAGTACTTC.

The rearrangement links TRBV25-1 to TRBJ2-1, with 7 bases that match TRBD1. The germline V gene encodes CDR1 MGHDK and CDR2 SYGVNS. Trimming cost V 4 bases and J 0 bases; bases outside gene matches: 3. The CDR3 length is 15 residues. CDR3 bases: TGTGCCAGCAGTGCAGGGGGTTTCTCCTACAATGAGCAGTTCTTC. Translating it yields CASSAGGFSYNEQFF.

V usage is TRBV6-5 and J usage is TRBJ2-7, with unresolved D. Per germline, CDR1 MNHEY and CDR2 SVGAGI. The V end lost 9 bases, the J end lost 0 bases, and 15 bases lay between the germline ends. There are 14 residues in the CDR3. In DNA, the CDR3 is TGTGCCAGTTCCAGTTGGCAGGTCTCCTACGAGCAGTACTTC. This gives the protein CASSSWQVSYEQYF.

The chain couples TRBV28 to TRBJ1-1; D not resolved. Deletions cut 2 bases from V and 9 bases from J, with 7 bases between. The CDR3 runs 11 residues. Germline loops: CDR1 MDHEN, CDR2 SYDVKM. The CDR3 bases are TGTGCCAGCAGTTTAGGAAGTAAAGCTTTCTTT. This translates into CASSLGSKAFF.

The chain employs TRBV7-2 and TRBJ2-3; D remains ambiguous. Germline loops: CDR1 SGHTA, CDR2 FQGNSA. CDR3 length: 13 residues. Trimming cost V 5 bases and J 3 bases, with 9 bases left between them. The CDR3: CASSTEPTDTQYF. The DNA of the CDR3 is TGTGCCAGCAGCACTGAACCTACAGATACGCAGTATTTT.

The rearrangement uses TRBV19 and TRBJ2-3; a weak D match, TRBD1 (5 bases). The CDR3 length is 14 residues. V was clipped by 8 bases and J by 1 base, with 13 bases between them. Per germline, CDR1 LNHDA and CDR2 SQIVND (reference sequence). The DNA for the CDR3 is TGTGCCAGTGCCTTCGTAGGGGGCACAGATACGCAGTATTTT. Translating it yields CASAFVGGTDTQYF. The entire variable domain, with the rest obtained from reference TRBV19 and TRBJ2-3, is as follows: DGGITQSPKYLFRKEGQNVTLSCEQNLNHDAMYWYRQDPGQGLRLIYYSQIVNDFQKGDIAEGYSVSREKKESFPLTVTSAQKNPTAFYLCASAFVGGTDTQYFGPGTRLTVL.

The chain carries TRBV28 and TRBJ1-5, with TRBD1 identical over 8 bases. V shed 10 bases, J shed 2 bases, and the junction held 4 bases outside the gene matches. Germline lookup yields CDR1 MDHEN and CDR2 SYDVKM. The CDR3 sequence is 13 residues long. The CDR3 is CATGTGGNQPQHF. The CDR3 nucleotides read TGTGCCACTGGGACAGGAGGCAATCAGCCCCAGCATTTT.

The chain has TRBV18 and TRBJ1-1; D gene uncertain. Germline V lookup: CDR1 KGHSH, CDR2 LQKENI. With 3 bases removed from V and 1 base from J, the gap between germline ends came to 12 bases. The CDR3 spans 15 residues. CDR3 amino acids: CASSPPVSGNTEAFF. DNA for the CDR3: TGTGCCAGCTCACCCCCTGTCTCAGGGAACACTGAAGCTTTCTTT.